This passage covers 7 T cell receptor beta chains from one sample sequenced in a study of regulatory T cells in long-lasting Graves disease. Relying on iRepertoire HTBI primers and Arm-PCR of CDR3 regions, the team built TCR beta libraries. TCRdb reanalysed the multiplex PCR reads using MiXCR and keeps one entry per CDR3 protein. The sample contains roughly 700,000 distinct CDR3 sequences, about 32% of which appear only once. Time point specified: persistent/refractory GD, antithyroid drugs over 5 years with positive TRAb. Making the TCR library involved RNA that had been extracted from PBMCs. Here the sequenced sample was peripheral blood mononuclear cells (PBMCs), taken when the disease was refractory, from a patient treated with antithyroid drugs. The receptors stem from a female donor with Graves disease.

This clonotype was recorded only once. The junction differs from germline at one of its ends, possibly a read error. V usage is TRBV6-1 and J usage is TRBJ2-7; 8 bases are a match to TRBD2. The CDR3 contains 15 residues. Per germline, CDR1 MNHNS and CDR2 SASEGT. Here the CDR3 reads CTSRRRAGDSYEQYF. The CDR3 DNA reads as TGTACCAGCAGGAGGAGAGCGGGAGACTCCTACGAGCAGTACTTC.

This clonotype was detected only a few times. This chain links TRBV29-1 with TRBJ2-5; no definite D call. V dropped 4 bases and J dropped 3 bases, with 12 bases sitting between them. Germline values: CDR1 SQVTM, CDR2 ANQGSEA. The CDR3 is 13 amino acids. The chain's CDR3 is CSVVSFREETQYF. Here the CDR3 DNA reads TGCAGCGTTGTTAGTTTCCGTGAAGAGACCCAGTACTTC.

This clonotype showed up just a few times. The chain links TRBV12-3 or TRBV12-4 to TRBJ1-1; D perhaps matches TRBD1 (5 bases). This CDR3 is built from 14 residues. V lost 5 bases and J lost 1, with 11 bases in between. CDR3 nucleotides: TGTGCCAGCAGTATTCAGGGTGGGAACACTGAAGCTTTCTTT. This gives the protein CASSIQGGNTEAFF.

The V and J genes are TRBV11-2 and TRBJ2-6, with D perhaps assigned TRBD1 or TRBD2 (6 bases each). The CDR3 length is 18 residues. Per germline, CDR1 SGHAT and CDR2 FQNNGV. V was cut by 3 bases and J by 0 bases, with 15 bases left in between. The DNA of the CDR3 is TGTGCCAGCAGCTTGGTCGGGGGCACCAGCTCTGGGGCCAACGTCCTGACTTTC. Encoded protein: CASSLVGGTSSGANVLTF.

This clonotype was seen more than once but under ten times. The CDR3 here is CASRPRRDSEAFF. The CDR3 DNA reads as TGTGCCAGCAGACCACGGAGGGACAGTGAAGCTTTCTTT. The chain couples TRBV27 to TRBJ1-1, with 7 bases that match TRBD1. Per germline, CDR1 MNHEY and CDR2 SMNVEV (reference sequence). V shed 6 bases, J shed 7 bases, and the junction held 8 bases outside the gene matches. This CDR3 contains 13 residues.

This clonotype has at least ten counts. The chain couples TRBV12-5 to TRBJ1-1; 8 nucleotides align to TRBD1. Germline trimming cut 2 bases from V and 3 bases from J; bases unmatched to any gene: 8. The germline V gene encodes CDR1 LGHNT and CDR2 FRNRAP. The CDR3 totals 16 residues. The chain's CDR3 is CASGLSAGTGYTEAFF. Here the CDR3 DNA reads TGTGCTAGTGGTTTGAGCGCCGGGACAGGTTACACTGAAGCTTTCTTT.

This clonotype has only a few counts. The rearrangement joins TRBV29-1 to TRBJ1-6; tentative D call: TRBD1 (5 bases). There are 12 residues in the CDR3. V was trimmed by 6 bases and J by 8 bases, leaving 11 bases between them. Germline values: CDR1 SQVTM, CDR2 ANQGSEA. The CDR3 region has the DNA TGCAGCGTCAGGGACCAAGATTCACCCCTCCACTTT. It translates to CSVRDQDSPLHF.